These 16 T cell receptor beta chains came from one sample sequenced in a study of T cell responses to AZD1222 COVID-19 vaccine. Repertoires were generated with immunoSEQ multiplex PCR, while TCRdb's copy carries only in-frame clones and drops some. The profile shows some 55,000 clones, more than 70% of them singletons. Sequencing was performed on peripheral blood, taken on day 0 of AZD1222 vaccination. The receptors come from an adult in good health.

The rearrangement joins TRBV19 to TRBJ1-5; D gene uncertain. This CDR3 has 15 residues. Germline V CDR1 and CDR2: LNHDA, SQIVND (reference sequence). V lost 3 bases, J lost 2 bases, and 11 bases lay in between. CDR3 amino acids: CASSIPGLGNQPQHF. The CDR3 DNA reads as TGTGCCAGTAGTATCCCCGGATTAGGCAATCAGCCCCAGCATTTT.

This clone turned up a few times. This chain joins TRBV20-1 and TRBJ2-2; no reliable D call. Germline values: CDR1 DFQATT, CDR2 SNEGSKA (reference sequence). V lost 3 bases to trimming and J lost 7 bases, with 6 bases between them. This CDR3 region has 11 residues. The CDR3 DNA follows: TGCAGTGCTAGGGGCAGCGGGGAGCTGTTTTTT. It is translated as CSARGSGELFF.

J is TRBJ1-1 and V is TRBV28, with 9 bases aligning to TRBD1. The CDR3 is made up of 13 amino acids. J lost 9 bases, V lost 11 bases, and 13 bases had no gene match. Germline V gene lookup returns CDR1 MDHEN and CDR2 SYDVKM. The CDR3 loop is CAADPSGTGQAFF. CDR3 DNA: TGTGCCGCCGACCCTAGTGGGACAGGGCAAGCTTTCTTT.

This chain connects TRBV2 to TRBJ1-1; the D is unclear. The CDR3 length is 12 residues. Trimming took 7 bases from V and 5 from J, leaving 11 bases between them. The germline gives CDR1 SNHLY, CDR2 FYNNEI. CDR3 coding DNA: TGTGCCAGCAAAGGCGGTCCGACTGAAGCTTTCTTT. This sequence encodes CASKGGPTEAFF.

The rearrangement links TRBV28 to TRBJ2-7, with no clear D. CDR1 is MDHEN and CDR2 is SYDVKM in the germline V gene. With 6 bases removed from V and 4 bases from J, the gap between germline ends came to 13 bases. There are 13 residues in the CDR3. In DNA form, the CDR3 reads TGTGCCAGCAGAGCACATGCCATGTACGAGCAGTACTTC. Its protein product is CASRAHAMYEQYF.

The chain couples TRBV28 to TRBJ1-1, with unresolved D. Germline V gene data show CDR1 as MDHEN and CDR2 as SYDVKM. This CDR3 has 13 residues. Trimming removed 7 bases at V and 6 bases at J, with 15 bases between. The CDR3 DNA sequence: TGTGCCAGCACAAGGCAGCTGGTCGCTGAAGCTTTCTTT. Amino acids: CASTRQLVAEAFF.

The chain carries TRBV19 and TRBJ2-1; D is ambiguous. The CDR3 has 13 amino acids. V lost 10 bases, J lost 2 bases, and 12 bases lay in between. Germline values: CDR1 LNHDA, CDR2 SQIVND (reference sequence). The CDR3 DNA reads as TGTGCCACCTCTGCCCGCACCTACAATGAGCAGTTCTTC. It translates to CATSARTYNEQFF.

The V and J genes are TRBV2 and TRBJ2-5; D remains ambiguous. Germline V lookup: CDR1 SNHLY, CDR2 FYNNEI. The V gene lost 4 bases and the J gene lost 5 bases, with 5 bases spanning the gap. This CDR3 spans 11 amino acids. The CDR3 spells CASSGRETQYF. The DNA for the CDR3 is TGTGCCAGCAGTGGCAGGGAGACCCAGTACTTC.

The rearrangement uses TRBV18 and TRBJ2-1; 8 bases agree with TRBD2. There are 16 residues in the CDR3. Per germline, CDR1 KGHSH and CDR2 LQKENI. The V segment lost 6 bases and the J segment 5 bases; nucleotides outside the gene matches: 12. CDR3 in DNA: TGTGCCAGCTCCGCACCGGGGGGGACAAGTCACAATGAGCAGTTCTTC. Translated, it gives CASSAPGGTSHNEQFF.

The V gene is TRBV3-1 (or the pseudogene TRBV3-2), the J gene TRBJ1-4; the D is unclear. The CDR3 has 13 residues. Germline CDR1 LGHDT, CDR2 YNNKEL (reference sequence). Trimming removed 3 bases from V and 4 bases from J, with 6 bases in between. The CDR3 nucleotides are TGTGCCAGCAGCCAGGGTCTTAATGAAAAACTGTTTTTT. Its translation is CASSQGLNEKLFF.

The rearrangement uses TRBV9 and TRBJ2-2; 8 bases are shared with TRBD1. The V and J ends lost 0 bases and 5 bases, in that order; junction bases with no gene match: 3. Germline CDR1 is SGDLS and CDR2 is YYNGEE. The CDR3 spans 15 residues. The CDR3 sequence is CASSVVGTGTGELFF. CDR3 nucleotides: TGTGCCAGCAGCGTAGTTGGGACAGGTACCGGGGAGCTGTTTTTT.

V and J are TRBV6-5 and TRBJ1-1; D not certain. The germline gives CDR1 MNHEY, CDR2 SVGAGI. Trimming pared 4 bases from V and 1 base from J, leaving 16 bases between. The CDR3 extends over 16 amino acids. CDR3 region: CASSLLQNSKNTEAFF. The CDR3 DNA sequence: TGTGCCAGCAGTTTATTGCAAAACTCGAAGAACACTGAAGCTTTCTTT.

The V gene is TRBV30, the J gene TRBJ1-6; TRBD1 is a possible D gene (6 bases). The V gene's germline CDR1 is GTSNPN and CDR2 SVGIG (reference sequence). CDR3 size: 13 residues. Trimming pared 7 bases from V and 9 bases from J, leaving 16 bases between. CDR3: CASGQQAGSPLHF. DNA for the CDR3: TGTGCCTCCGGACAGCAAGCCGGTTCACCCCTCCACTTT. The full variable domain, its missing parts supplied by reference TRBV30 and TRBJ1-6, is SQTIHQWPATLVQPVGSPLSLECTVEGTSNPNLYWYRQAAGRGLQLLFYSVGIGQISSEVPQNLSASRPQDRQFILSSKKLLLSDSGFYLCASGQQAGSPLHFGNGTRLTVT.

V usage is TRBV19 and J usage is TRBJ1-1, with D possibly being TRBD1 (5 bases). This CDR3 spans 14 amino acids. Germline CDR1 reads LNHDA; CDR2 reads SQIVND (reference sequence). V lost 11 bases and J lost 1, with 17 bases in between. The CDR3 is CAVKKDTPNTEAFF. The CDR3 DNA reads TGTGCCGTAAAGAAGGACACGCCGAACACTGAAGCTTTCTTT.

The genes are TRBV27 and TRBJ2-4; TRBD1 agrees at 9 bases. This CDR3 region has 16 residues. The germline CDR1 and CDR2 sequences are MNHEY and SMNVEV (reference sequence). V gave up 0 bases and J gave up 5 bases; unmatched junction bases: 5. CDR3 sequence (DNA): TGTGCCAGCAGTTTATCCGGGACAGGGAGGCAAAACATTCAGTACTTC. Amino acids: CASSLSGTGRQNIQYF.

The V gene is TRBV6-2 or TRBV6-3, the J gene TRBJ2-7, with TRBD1 matching 8 bases. With 5 bases clipped from V and 5 bases from J, the junction kept 5 bases outside the gene matches. CDR1 is MNHEY, CDR2 SVGEGT, per germline. The CDR3 runs 13 residues. The CDR3 reads CASSRQGTHEQYF. The CDR3 region has the DNA TGTGCCAGCAGTCGACAGGGGACCCACGAGCAGTACTTC.